Listed below are T cell receptor beta chains from one sample, sequenced in a study of blood T cell repertoires in COVID-19. The method was immunoSEQ multiplex PCR; TCRdb's version includes in-frame clones alone and lacks a portion of them. The profile shows 200,000 to 250,000 clones, roughly 90% of them singletons. Sequencing was done on a sample of peripheral blood. Every receptor here comes from a woman aged 55-70 years with acute or convalescent COVID-19. Both conserved end residues are part of each CDR3.

V gene	CDR3 protein
TRBV3-1/TRBV3-2	CASSQGGLYYEQYF
TRBV14	CASSQGLAGGETQYF
TRBV6-1	CASSETSRAYEQYF
TRBV7-2	CASSAYRADTQYF
TRBV10-1	CASSVSGRAYGNEQFF
TRBV5-1	CASRTGQNTEAFF
TRBV9	CASSVEGTANTEAFF
TRBV6-5	CASSRSGTANTEAFF
TRBV19	CAPYRGEEQPQHF
TRBV4-2	CASSQDTDPTNTEAFF
TRBV10-1	CASSRGPSTDTQYF
TRBV2	CASRGQGGVAGNTIYF
TRBV7-7	CASSIRLAGGGETQYF
TRBV7-2	CASSMGQGTSNQPQHF
TRBV12-3/TRBV12-4	CASSRTGGEKLFF
TRBV5-6	CASSSGTRGFYNEQFF